This T cell receptor (beta chain) was identified in a study of spatial heterogeneity in lung cancer. Sample time point: blood at routine non-recurrence follow-up after resection. Whole RNA was taken from tumor, nontumor lung or frozen PBMC; it was then sequenced unsorted. Each TCR cDNA molecule bore a unique molecular identifier. Using its own MiXCR run on the 5' RACE reads, TCRdb lists one record per CDR3 protein. The sample records under 150,000 distinct CDR3 sequences, 9% to 15% being singletons. This clonotype was seen many times. This CDR3 is 14 amino acids long. The germline V gene has CDR1 MNHEY and CDR2 SVGEGT. Trimming removed 6 bases at V and 6 bases at J, with 18 bases between.

This chain joins TRBV6-2 or TRBV6-3 and TRBJ2-7; D is tentatively TRBD1 or TRBD2 (5 bases each). This clonotype was sampled from a male donor with early-stage non-small cell lung cancer. The specimen comprised PBMCs, sampled at follow-up. CDR3 region: CASRTDSGRGEQYF. The CDR3 region has the DNA TGTGCCAGCAGGACAGACAGTGGTCGGGGCGAGCAGTACTTC.